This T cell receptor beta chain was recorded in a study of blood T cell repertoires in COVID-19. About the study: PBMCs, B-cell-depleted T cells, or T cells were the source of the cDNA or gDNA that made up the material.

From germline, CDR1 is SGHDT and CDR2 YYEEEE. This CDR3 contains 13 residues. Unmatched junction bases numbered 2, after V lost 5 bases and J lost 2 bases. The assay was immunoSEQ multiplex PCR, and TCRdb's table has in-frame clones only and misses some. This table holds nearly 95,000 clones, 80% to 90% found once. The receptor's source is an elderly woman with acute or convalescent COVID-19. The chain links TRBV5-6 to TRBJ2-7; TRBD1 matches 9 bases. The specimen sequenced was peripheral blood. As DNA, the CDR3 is TGTGCCAGCAGTACAGGGGGCACCTACGAGCAGTACTTC. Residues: CASSTGGTYEQYF.